The 4 T cell receptor beta chains reported below all come from one sample, sequenced in a study of blood T cell repertoires in COVID-19. Profiling relied on immunoSEQ multiplex PCR, and the TCRdb table lists in-frame clones only, not all of them. The sample contains 140,000 or so clones, around 87% of which appear only once. The sequenced material came from peripheral blood. The source of these receptors is a woman aged 60 to 75 with active COVID-19.

The rearrangement joins TRBV18 to TRBJ1-2; TRBD1 aligns across 11 bases. V was clipped by 5 bases and J by 8 bases; unmatched bases: 10. In germline, CDR1 is KGHSH, CDR2 LQKENI. The CDR3 is 15 amino acids. As DNA, the CDR3 is TGTGCCAGCTCATCGAAACCGGGACAGGGGGGCGGCTACACCTTC. Its protein product is CASSSKPGQGGGYTF.

V gene TRBV7-3 combines with J gene TRBJ2-5, with 7 nucleotides matching TRBD2. The CDR3 extends over 15 amino acids. V shed 2 bases, J shed 1 base, and the junction held 4 bases outside the gene matches. Germline CDR1 and CDR2: SGHTA and FQGTGA. The CDR3: CASSLGTGGQETQYF. The CDR3 DNA reads TGTGCCAGCAGCTTAGGTACGGGAGGCCAAGAGACCCAGTACTTC.

The gene calls are TRBV28 and TRBJ2-5, with 9 bases identical to TRBD2. Germline V gene lookup returns CDR1 MDHEN and CDR2 SYDVKM. After removal of 5 bases from V and 13 bases from J, the junction contained 5 bases not matched to a gene. The CDR3 length is 11 residues. This chain's CDR3 is CASSTPGLAYF. The CDR3 DNA is TGTGCCAGCAGTACTCCGGGACTAGCGTACTTC.

The chain recombines TRBV7-2 with TRBJ2-1, with 7 bases identical to TRBD1. The V and J ends lost 1 base and 5 bases, in that order; junction bases with no gene match: 17. From germline, CDR1 is SGHTA and CDR2 FQGNSA. The CDR3 has 19 residues. The CDR3 spells CASSLGPDKQGRLHNEQFF. CDR3 nucleotide sequence: TGTGCCAGCAGCTTAGGACCCGACAAACAGGGGCGCCTTCACAATGAGCAGTTCTTC.